The 11 T cell receptor beta chains reported below all come from one sample, sequenced in a study of blood T cell repertoires in COVID-19. Assay used: immunoSEQ multiplex PCR; TCRdb lists only in-frame clones, some missing. Altogether about 140,000 clones are present, approximately 86% being singletons, with the ten largest covering 1.5% to 2%. Sequencing input: peripheral blood. These receptors originate from a man in his 70s with acute or convalescent COVID-19.

The rearrangement joins TRBV9 to TRBJ2-1, with 10 bases that match TRBD1. V lost 4 bases, J lost 8 bases, and 9 bases stayed unmatched. Germline CDR1 SGDLS, CDR2 YYNGEE. The CDR3 loop spans 15 amino acids. CDR3 region: CASSPRQGARDEQFF. The CDR3 DNA sequence: TGTGCCAGCAGCCCACGACAGGGGGCGCGGGATGAGCAGTTCTTC.

This chain links TRBV12-3 or TRBV12-4 with TRBJ1-2; D gene unclear. The CDR3 has 13 amino acids. Trimming cost V 3 bases and J 4 bases, with 9 bases left between them. CDR3: CASSLTDSYGYTF. The DNA of the CDR3 is TGTGCCAGCAGTTTGACCGACTCCTATGGCTACACCTTC.

V is TRBV28 and J is TRBJ2-7; 12 nucleotides match TRBD1. The CDR3 extends over 16 amino acids. From germline, CDR1 is MDHEN and CDR2 SYDVKM. V lost 3 bases and J lost 0; bases outside the gene matches: 3. The CDR3 nucleotides are TGTGCCAGCAGTTTTGGGGGACAGGGGGCCTCCTACGAGCAGTACTTC. This translates into CASSFGGQGASYEQYF.

V and J are TRBV5-4 and TRBJ2-1; unclear D gene. The CDR3 has 14 residues. CDR1 SGHNT and CDR2 YYREEE come from the germline V gene (reference sequence). V was shortened by 0 bases and J by 4 bases, with 8 bases between the two germline ends. The CDR3 bases are TGTGCCAGCAGCTTGGCTGGAGCTTACAATGAGCAGTTCTTC. This sequence encodes CASSLAGAYNEQFF.

The chain carries TRBV6-1 and TRBJ1-4, with D possibly matching TRBD1 (5 bases). The V and J ends lost 2 bases and 10 bases respectively, with 14 bases between them. The CDR3 sequence is 14 residues long. Germline V lookup: CDR1 MNHNS, CDR2 SASEGT. CDR3 region: CASSESQGWAKLFF. CDR3 in DNA: TGTGCCAGCAGTGAATCGCAGGGTTGGGCAAAACTGTTTTTT.

This chain joins TRBV21-1 and TRBJ2-7; whether TRBD2, the table's D call, matches the DNA was not checked. TRBV21-1 is a pseudogene segment. The CDR3 spans 23 residues. Here the CDR3 reads CASSTSHRLEVRCPVDWISEQYF. In DNA form, the CDR3 reads TGTGCCAGCAGCACTTCACACCGCCTCGAGGTACGTTGCCCCGTAGATTGGATTAGCGAGCAGTACTTC.

This clone was counted once. The chain carries TRBV29-1 and TRBJ1-5; tentative D call: TRBD1 (6 bases). The CDR3 totals 13 residues. V was pared by 4 bases and J by 6 bases, with 13 bases between. Germline CDR1 is SQVTM and CDR2 is ANQGSEA. The CDR3 spells CSVGGQGSQPQHF. The CDR3, as DNA: TGCAGCGTTGGGGGGCAGGGAAGTCAGCCCCAGCATTTT. The full variable domain, with the rest looked up from reference TRBV29-1 and TRBJ1-5, is SAVISQKPSRDICQRGTSLTIQCQVDSQVTMMFWYRQQPGQSLTLIATANQGSEATYESGFVIDKFPISRPNLTFSTLTVSNMSPEDSSIYLCSVGGQGSQPQHFGDGTRLSIL.

Only a few counts were recorded for this clone. The chain joins TRBV7-3 to TRBJ2-7; weak D call: TRBD1 (5 bases). The V and J ends lost 5 bases and 4 bases respectively, with 18 bases between them. The CDR3 runs 15 residues. CDR1 and CDR2 from the germline V gene are SGHTA and FQGTGA. CDR3 sequence (DNA): TGTGCCAGCAGCCCTATGTCCAGCCAGGGATACGAGCAGTACTTC. Its protein is CASSPMSSQGYEQYF.

V and J are TRBV3-1 (or the pseudogene TRBV3-2) and TRBJ2-1; D is unresolved. Trimming removed 5 bases at V and 4 bases at J, with 6 bases between. The CDR3 covers 12 residues. Germline V gives CDR1 LGHDT, CDR2 YNNKEL (reference sequence). CDR3 sequence reads: CASSSPYNEQFF. CDR3 nucleotide sequence: TGTGCCAGCAGCTCTCCTTACAATGAGCAGTTCTTC.

J is TRBJ1-2 and V is TRBV5-1; 7 bases are a match to TRBD1. The CDR3 sequence is 13 residues long. CDR1 SGHRS and CDR2 YFSETQ come from the germline V gene. V lost 2 bases and J lost 8; bases outside the gene matches: 6. DNA for the CDR3: TGCGCCAGCAGCTTAGGACAGGCAGAGGGCTACACCTTC. Protein product: CASSLGQAEGYTF.

The rearrangement joins TRBV7-2 to TRBJ2-7, with TRBD2 matching 10 bases. The CDR3 loop spans 13 amino acids. Losses at the gene ends were 7 bases for V and 6 bases for J; bases not matched to a gene: 6. CDR1 is SGHTA, CDR2 FQGNSA, per germline. CDR3 loop: CASNLAGAGEQYF. For the CDR3, the DNA is TGTGCCAGCAATCTAGCGGGAGCGGGCGAGCAGTACTTC.